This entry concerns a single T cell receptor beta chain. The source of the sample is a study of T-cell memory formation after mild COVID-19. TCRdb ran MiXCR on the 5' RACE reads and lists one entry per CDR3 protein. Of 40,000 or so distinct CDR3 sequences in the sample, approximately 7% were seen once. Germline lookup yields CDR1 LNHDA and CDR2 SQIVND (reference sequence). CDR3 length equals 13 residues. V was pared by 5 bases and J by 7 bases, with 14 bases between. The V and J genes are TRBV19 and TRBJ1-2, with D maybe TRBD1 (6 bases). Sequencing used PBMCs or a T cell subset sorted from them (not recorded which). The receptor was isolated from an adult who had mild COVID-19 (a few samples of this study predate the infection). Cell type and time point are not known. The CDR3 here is CASSGQYGPGYTF. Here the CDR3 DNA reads TGTGCCAGTAGTGGACAGTATGGTCCTGGCTACACCTTC.